Following are 19 T cell receptor beta chains from one sample sequenced in a study of T cell changes during pregnancy in multiple sclerosis. The protocol was immunoSEQ multiplex PCR, while the TCRdb copy is restricted to in-frame clones and leaves out a portion. Of under 45,000 clones in the sample, 85% to 95% were seen once. The sequencing here drew on CD4+ T cells from peripheral blood mononuclear cells, taken in the third trimester of pregnancy. These receptors were obtained from a female donor with multiple sclerosis, enrolled in a pregnancy study.

Here the CDR3 reads CASSSRGHSNTGELFF. DNA of the CDR3: TGTGCCAGCAGCTCCCGGGGACACTCGAACACCGGGGAGCTGTTTTTT. This chain joins TRBV7-3 and TRBJ2-2; TRBD1 might be the D (6 bases). With 4 bases removed from V and 0 bases from J, the gap between germline ends came to 12 bases. The CDR3 is 16 amino acids. Germline CDR1 reads SGHTA; CDR2 reads FQGTGA.

V and J are TRBV9 and TRBJ2-2, with 7 positions matching TRBD2. The J segment lost 5 bases and the V segment lost 4 bases, leaving 8 bases of the junction unmatched. Germline loops: CDR1 SGDLS, CDR2 YYNGEE. The CDR3 sequence is 15 residues long. The CDR3 reads CASSLREAGTGELFF. The DNA of the CDR3 is TGTGCCAGCAGCCTACGGGAGGCCGGGACCGGGGAGCTGTTTTTT.

The V gene is TRBV5-4, the J gene TRBJ1-1, with 8 bases lining up with TRBD1. The trim removed 2 bases at V and 4 bases at J, leaving 4 bases unmatched. CDR1 is SGHNT, CDR2 YYREEE, per germline (reference sequence). The CDR3 is made up of 14 amino acids. CDR3 nucleotide sequence: TGTGCCAGCAGCTTTCGACAGGGGAGCACTGAAGCTTTCTTT. This sequence encodes CASSFRQGSTEAFF. The full variable domain, in which reference TRBV5-4 and TRBJ1-1 provide the parts outside the CDR3, is ETGVTQSPTHLIKTRGQQVTLRCSSQSGHNTVSWYQQALGQGPQFIFQYYREEENGRGNFPPRFSGLQFPNYSSELNVNALELDDSALYLCASSFRQGSTEAFFGQGTRLTVV.

The chain is built from TRBV11-2 and TRBJ2-2, with D possibly TRBD1 on 5 matching bases. Trimming removed 1 base from V and 4 bases from J, with 13 bases in between. The CDR3 is 16 amino acids. Germline V lookup: CDR1 SGHAT, CDR2 FQNNGV. The CDR3, as DNA: TGTGCCAGCAGCTTAGGTTACAGGCTGGGCACCGGGGAGCTGTTTTTT. Protein product: CASSLGYRLGTGELFF.

The chain is built from TRBV25-1 and TRBJ2-2; 7 nucleotides line up with TRBD2. The germline CDR1 and CDR2 sequences are MGHDK and SYGVNS. Trimming took 0 bases from V and 4 from J; bases not matched to a gene: 5. This CDR3 spans 16 amino acids. As DNA, the CDR3 is TGTGCCAGCAGTGAATATGGACTAGGGCTCACCGGGGAGCTGTTTTTT. It codes for CASSEYGLGLTGELFF.

In this sample, this clone turned up once. V usage is TRBV5-1 and J usage is TRBJ1-2; D gene uncertain. Trimming took off 3 bases at V and 3 bases at J, with 15 bases between the two ends. Germline V CDR1 and CDR2: SGHRS, YFSETQ. CDR3 length: 15 residues. CDR3: CASSSIITGDYGYTF. As DNA, the CDR3 is TGCGCCAGCAGCTCGATTATCACGGGAGACTATGGCTACACCTTC.

This chain connects TRBV6-5 to TRBJ2-2; 8 positions match TRBD1. This CDR3 comprises 12 residues. CDR1 and CDR2 from the germline V gene are MNHEY and SVGAGI. V shed 10 bases, J shed 4 bases, and the junction held 2 bases outside the gene matches. CDR3 in amino acids: CAITGGTGELFF. The CDR3 DNA reads as TGTGCCATCACAGGGGGCACCGGGGAGCTGTTTTTT.

The genes are TRBV11-2 and TRBJ2-7; 9 nucleotides match TRBD1. In germline, CDR1 is SGHAT, CDR2 FQNNGV. CDR3 length equals 15 residues. Trimming at V came to 4 bases and at J to 7 bases, leaving 11 bases not matched to a gene. The CDR3 sequence: CASSSRAQGAGEQYF. The CDR3 DNA sequence: TGTGCCAGCAGCTCACGCGCACAGGGGGCTGGGGAGCAGTACTTC.

The chain combines TRBV11-2 with TRBJ2-1, with TRBD2 identical over 11 bases. Germline loops: CDR1 SGHAT, CDR2 FQNNGV. This CDR3 has 16 amino acids. The J segment lost 4 bases and the V segment lost 2 bases, leaving 4 bases of the junction unmatched. The CDR3 sequence is CASSLRLAGIYNEQFF. For the CDR3, the DNA is TGTGCCAGCAGCTTAAGACTAGCGGGGATTTACAATGAGCAGTTCTTC.

The gene calls are TRBV6-1 and TRBJ2-3; 9 bases line up with TRBD2. Germline V gene sequence: CDR1 MNHNS, CDR2 SASEGT. This CDR3 has 14 amino acids. V was clipped by 8 bases and J by 5 bases; unmatched bases: 8. In DNA, the CDR3 is TGTGCCAGCGTTAGCGGGAGTTTAGGAGATACGCAGTATTTT. It codes for CASVSGSLGDTQYF.

In DNA, the CDR3 is TGTGCCAGTAGTGCATCCCGGGACAGCCGATATCAGCCCCAGCATTTT. The encoded protein is CASSASRDSRYQPQHF. The genes are TRBV19 and TRBJ1-5, with TRBD1 matching 7 bases. CDR1 and CDR2 (germline): LNHDA, SQIVND (reference sequence). V was pared by 5 bases and J by 5 bases, with 12 bases of the junction left unmatched. CDR3 length: 16 amino acids.

The chain links TRBV9 to TRBJ1-2, with D maybe TRBD1 (5 bases). V was cut by 4 bases and J by 2 bases, with 12 bases left in between. This CDR3 region has 14 residues. CDR1 and CDR2 from the germline V gene are SGDLS and YYNGEE. The CDR3 DNA reads as TGTGCCAGCAGCCCTAACCCAGGGAACTATGGCTACACCTTC. Amino acid sequence: CASSPNPGNYGYTF.

The rearrangement joins TRBV10-3 to TRBJ1-2; tentative D call: TRBD1 (5 bases). CDR1 ENHRY and CDR2 SYGVKD come from the germline V gene. The CDR3 has 13 amino acids. Deletions cut 0 bases from V and 5 bases from J, with 7 bases between. The chain's CDR3 is CAISESKGYGYTF. The DNA of the CDR3 is TGTGCCATCAGTGAGTCAAAGGGGTATGGCTACACCTTC.

V and J are TRBV19 and TRBJ1-1, with D perhaps TRBD1 (5 bases). The CDR3 has 14 residues. In germline, CDR1 is LNHDA, CDR2 SQIVND (reference sequence). Deletions cut 5 bases from V and 1 base from J, with 11 bases between. CDR3 in amino acids: CASSVQGKNTEAFF. CDR3 in DNA: TGTGCCAGTAGTGTTCAGGGTAAGAACACTGAAGCTTTCTTT.

J is TRBJ2-3 and V is TRBV2; 11 bases match TRBD2. The germline gives CDR1 SNHLY, CDR2 FYNNEI. V lost 5 bases, J lost 2 bases, and 3 bases stayed unmatched. The CDR3 has 15 residues. The DNA of the CDR3 is TGTGCCAGCAGTTTAGCGGGGGGGCCCACAGATACGCAGTATTTT. This codes for CASSLAGGPTDTQYF.

V and J are TRBV7-8 and TRBJ2-2; the D gene is possibly TRBD1 (6 bases). The germline gives CDR1 SGHVS, CDR2 FQNEAQ. The germline V and J ends were trimmed by 5 bases and 3 bases, with 16 bases remaining between them. The CDR3 covers 16 residues. CDR3 amino acids: CASSHPTTGYTGELFF. The CDR3 DNA follows: TGTGCCAGCAGCCATCCCACTACAGGGTACACCGGGGAGCTGTTTTTT.

The rearrangement joins TRBV6-5 to TRBJ1-3; D might be TRBD1 (5 bases). This CDR3 is 16 amino acids long. The germline CDR1 and CDR2 sequences are MNHEY and SVGAGI. The ends were cut back, 4 bases at V and 3 bases at J, with 16 bases in the middle. DNA of the CDR3: TGTGCCAGCAGTTCTCGACAGAAATGGATTGGAAACACCATATATTTT. Protein sequence: CASSSRQKWIGNTIYF.

The chain uses TRBV27 and TRBJ2-7; TRBD1 aligns across 7 bases. This CDR3 contains 15 residues. Germline CDR1 reads MNHEY; CDR2 reads SMNVEV (reference sequence). The J segment lost 5 bases and the V segment lost 6 bases, leaving 13 bases of the junction unmatched. For the CDR3, the DNA is TGTGCCAGCAGGCTACGACAGGGAAAGGCTAACGAGCAGTACTTC. This codes for CASRLRQGKANEQYF.

The CDR3 reads CASSLRTGRDEQFF. CDR3 DNA sequence: TGTGCCAGCAGCTTGAGGACAGGGAGGGATGAGCAGTTCTTC. The rearrangement uses TRBV7-9 and TRBJ2-1; possibly TRBD1 for D (8 bases). Germline CDR1 is SEHNR and CDR2 is FQNEAQ (reference sequence). V lost 3 bases and J 8 bases, leaving 14 bases between the germline ends. The CDR3 sequence is 14 residues long.